These 20 T cell receptor beta chains were sequenced from one sample in a study of OX40 agonist ivuxolimab in advanced cancers. Libraries were prepared through the immunoSEQ multiplex PCR assay. Imported from immuneACCESS, the table was reduced by TCRdb to in-frame sequences with V and J called. These copies leave out some clones; in studies compared against another copy, an unresolved V gene accounts for under half, and the cause of the remainder is not known. The sample profile shows roughly 80,000 clones; about 82% of them were found once. The ten largest clones add up to 5.5% to 8% of the sample. The sample was CD4+ or CD8+ T cells sorted from blood, taken in a trial of the OX40 agonist ivuxolimab. The receptors shown here come from an adult with an advanced solid tumor such as melanoma, head and neck, liver or kidney cancer.

The V and J genes are TRBV5-5 and TRBJ2-7; 11 bases line up with TRBD1. From germline, CDR1 is SGHKS and CDR2 YYEKEE (reference sequence). V dropped 9 bases and J dropped 2; count of bases not matched to a gene: 10. This CDR3 comprises 15 residues. In DNA, the CDR3 is TGTGCCACCTCCACAAGGGGACAGGGGGCCTACGAGCAGTACTTC. Amino acids: CATSTRGQGAYEQYF. Full variable domain (outside the CDR3, taken from reference TRBV5-5 and TRBJ2-7): DAGVTQSPTHLIKTRGQQVTLRCSPISGHKSVSWYQQVLGQGPQFIFQYYEKEERGRGNFPDRFSARQFPNYSSELNVNALLLGDSALYLCATSTRGQGAYEQYFGPGTRLTVT.

The J gene is TRBJ1-1, the V gene TRBV6-5; unclear D gene. V was pared by 3 bases and J by 1 base, with 9 bases between. This CDR3 has 14 amino acids. In germline, CDR1 is MNHEY, CDR2 SVGAGI. CDR3 DNA: TGTGCCAGCAGTTATGGGCGGCAGAACACTGAAGCTTTCTTT. It translates to CASSYGRQNTEAFF.

The chain carries TRBV30 and TRBJ2-7, with 7 bases aligning to TRBD1. In germline, CDR1 is GTSNPN, CDR2 SVGIG (reference sequence). The CDR3 extends over 13 amino acids. The CDR3 coding sequence is TGTGCATCGCATCGACAGGGCCTGGGGGAGCAGTACTTC. This codes for CASHRQGLGEQYF. The full variable domain, in which reference TRBV30 and TRBJ2-7 provide the parts outside the CDR3, is SQTIHQWPATLVQPVGSPLSLECTVEGTSNPNLYWYRQAAGRGLQLLFYSVGIGQISSEVPQNLSASRPQDRQFILSSKKLLLSDSGFYLCASHRQGLGEQYFGPGTRLTVT.

V and J are TRBV6-1 and TRBJ1-1; D remains ambiguous. The V gene's germline CDR1 is MNHNS and CDR2 SASEGT. The CDR3 has 14 residues. Trimming shortened V by 3 bases and J by 1 base, and 9 bases separated the two germline ends. The CDR3 region has the DNA TGTGCCAGCAGTGACCAGGCCCCGAACACTGAAGCTTTCTTT. Amino acid sequence: CASSDQAPNTEAFF.

The chain has TRBV4-1 and TRBJ1-1; 7 positions agree with TRBD1. This CDR3 comprises 18 residues. The trim removed 1 base at V and 0 bases at J, leaving 11 bases unmatched. The germline V gene encodes CDR1 MGHRA and CDR2 YSYEKL. CDR3 in amino acids: CASSQAGQFRPLNTEAFF. The CDR3, as DNA: TGCGCCAGCAGCCAAGCGGGACAGTTTCGACCTCTGAACACTGAAGCTTTCTTT.

The CDR3 spells CASSFRTGGPGNTIYF. The CDR3 nucleotides are TGTGCCAGCAGCTTTAGGACAGGGGGTCCCGGAAACACCATATATTTT. The V and J genes are TRBV5-6 and TRBJ1-3, with 10 bases identical to TRBD1. The V gene's germline CDR1 is SGHDT and CDR2 YYEEEE. Trimming at V came to 2 bases and at J to 4 bases, leaving 6 bases not matched to a gene. This CDR3 is built from 16 residues.

The chain joins TRBV5-1 to TRBJ2-2; perhaps TRBD2 as D (6 bases). Germline V gene data show CDR1 as SGHRS and CDR2 as YFSETQ. This CDR3 contains 15 residues. Trimming stripped 5 bases from V and 4 bases from J, with 15 bases between. This CDR3 is CASRRAGRSTGELFF. CDR3 DNA sequence: TGCGCCAGCAGACGCGCGGGACGGAGCACCGGGGAGCTGTTTTTT.

The chain combines TRBV7-3 with TRBJ2-5; possibly TRBD2 for D (6 bases). Germline assignment: CDR1 SGHTA and CDR2 FQGTGA. Trimming cost V 5 bases and J 2 bases, with 12 bases left between them. The CDR3 is 14 amino acids. DNA of the CDR3: TGTGCCAGCAGCGTAATAGGGACTCAAGAGACCCAGTACTTC. This translates into CASSVIGTQETQYF.

The chain uses TRBV14 and TRBJ2-3; 8 nucleotides align to TRBD2. CDR3 length: 16 amino acids. Germline V gene lookup returns CDR1 SGHDN and CDR2 FVKESK. V gave up 4 bases and J gave up 5 bases; unmatched junction bases: 11. The CDR3 sequence: CASSPIQRERLDTQYF. The CDR3 DNA follows: TGTGCCAGCAGCCCGATTCAGCGGGAGAGGTTAGATACGCAGTATTTT.

The V gene is TRBV7-3, the J gene TRBJ2-5, with 7 bases lining up with TRBD1. Trimming cost V 5 bases and J 5 bases; bases outside gene matches: 11. Germline V gene sequence: CDR1 SGHTA, CDR2 FQGTGA. CDR3 length: 15 residues. The CDR3 reads CASSDLQGGRETQYF. In DNA, the CDR3 is TGTGCCAGCAGCGATCTCCAAGGGGGCAGGGAGACCCAGTACTTC. Full variable domain (missing parts from reference TRBV7-3 and TRBJ2-5): GAGVSQTPSNKVTEKGKYVELRCDPISGHTALYWYRQSLGQGPEFLIYFQGTGAADDSGLPNDRFFAVRPEGSVSTLKIQRTERGDSAVYLCASSDLQGGRETQYFGPGTRLLVL.

The chain couples TRBV7-3 to TRBJ2-1; D possibly corresponds to TRBD1 (5 bases). V was clipped by 1 base and J by 7 bases, with 11 bases between them. This CDR3 has 14 residues. Germline loops: CDR1 SGHTA, CDR2 FQGTGA. This chain's CDR3 is CASSLNRNTNEQFF. The CDR3 region has the DNA TGTGCCAGCAGCTTAAACAGGAACACGAATGAGCAGTTCTTC.

This clone appeared a single time. The CDR3 loop is CASSPLAIATIIDTQYF. In DNA, the CDR3 is TGTGCCAGCTCACCATTAGCCATAGCTACCATCATCGATACGCAGTATTTT. The chain couples TRBV18 to TRBJ2-3; D is unclear. With 2 bases removed from V and 6 bases from J, the gap between germline ends came to 21 bases. The CDR3 is 17 amino acids. Germline V CDR1 and CDR2: KGHSH, LQKENI.

This clone was observed once. Mismatch with germline at one junction end may stem from a read error. V and J are TRBV5-1 and TRBJ1-1; 7 bases map to TRBD1. Germline V lookup: CDR1 SGHRS, CDR2 YFSETQ. The CDR3 loop spans 12 amino acids. CDR3 amino acids: CASGDRGTEAFF. The CDR3 bases are TGTGCCAGCGGGGACAGAGGCACTGAAGCTTTCTTT.

The V call is TRBV6-1, the J call TRBJ1-1, with D unresolved. This CDR3 contains 14 residues. Trimming removed 3 bases from V and 2 bases from J, with 10 bases in between. Germline assignment: CDR1 MNHNS and CDR2 SASEGT. CDR3 amino acids: CASSEGGFNTEAFF. The CDR3 nucleotides are TGTGCCAGCAGTGAGGGAGGGTTCAACACTGAAGCTTTCTTT.

J is TRBJ1-5 and V is TRBV5-1; 9 nucleotides align to TRBD1. CDR3 length: 17 residues. J gave up 3 bases and V 0 bases, and 7 bases lay outside the gene matches. CDR1 is SGHRS, CDR2 YFSETQ, per germline. The DNA for the CDR3 is TGCGCCAGCAGCTTGGATGGACAGGGGCCCCCCAATCAGCCCCAGCATTTT. Amino acid sequence: CASSLDGQGPPNQPQHF.

The V call is TRBV19, the J call TRBJ1-5; 8 positions match TRBD1. CDR3 length: 15 amino acids. The germline CDR1 and CDR2 sequences are LNHDA and SQIVND (reference sequence). V lost 7 bases, J lost 4 bases, and 9 bases stayed unmatched. CDR3 nucleotides: TGTGCCAGTAAGGGCAGGGGGCGAAGAAATCAGCCCCAGCATTTT. This encodes CASKGRGRRNQPQHF. Full variable domain (missing parts from reference TRBV19 and TRBJ1-5): DGGITQSPKYLFRKEGQNVTLSCEQNLNHDAMYWYRQDPGQGLRLIYYSQIVNDFQKGDIAEGYSVSREKKESFPLTVTSAQKNPTAFYLCASKGRGRRNQPQHFGDGTRLSIL.

The V call is TRBV9, the J call TRBJ2-1, with 9 bases matching TRBD1. J was trimmed by 7 bases and V by 0 bases; bases with no gene match: 11. CDR1 is SGDLS, CDR2 YYNGEE, per germline. This CDR3 has 17 residues. The CDR3 nucleotides read TGTGCCAGCAGCGTAGCCTCCGGGACAGGGAAGGGGAATGAGCAGTTCTTC. It codes for CASSVASGTGKGNEQFF.

V usage is TRBV6-4 and J usage is TRBJ2-7; D call uncertain. The germline gives CDR1 MRHNA, CDR2 SNTAGT. The CDR3 has 16 amino acids. Trimming cost V 2 bases and J 3 bases, with 17 bases left between them. The CDR3 region has the DNA TGTGCCAGCAGTGACCCCTGGGTGCCATTTCGCTACGAGCAGTACTTC. Protein: CASSDPWVPFRYEQYF.

The CDR3 nucleotides are TGTGCCAGCTCACCGGCGCCTAGCGGGGCGGGGCAAGAGACCCAGTACTTC. Encoded protein: CASSPAPSGAGQETQYF. The genes are TRBV18 and TRBJ2-5, with 9 positions matching TRBD2. Germline CDR1 and CDR2: KGHSH and LQKENI. J was trimmed by 2 bases and V by 3 bases; bases with no gene match: 10. CDR3 length: 17 residues.

This sequence joins TRBV19 and TRBJ2-3; D is uncertain. V dropped 4 bases and J dropped 6 bases, with 8 bases sitting between them. CDR3 length: 12 residues. Looked up from germline, CDR1 is LNHDA and CDR2 is SQIVND (reference sequence). The CDR3 spells CASSTDRDTQYF. The CDR3 nucleotides are TGTGCCAGTAGTACGGACCGGGATACGCAGTATTTT.